The 27 T cell receptor beta chains below were found in one sample sequenced in a study of regulatory T cells in long-lasting Graves disease. Libraries of TCR beta came from iRepertoire HTBI primers plus Arm-PCR of CDR3 regions. TCRdb reprocessed the multiplex PCR reads via MiXCR and lists one record per CDR3 protein. This table holds about 540,000 distinct CDR3 sequences, approximately 12% found once. Indicated time point: newly diagnosed GD, antithyroid drugs for less than 3 months. The TCR library was prepared using RNA isolated from PBMCs. In addition, the sample was reused for a study of T cells in Graves' hyperthyroidism and ophthalmopathy.

Source: peripheral blood mononuclear cells (PBMCs), taken at new diagnosis, from a patient treated with antithyroid drugs. The receptors stem from a man aged 25 to 40 with Graves disease.

As DNA, the CDR3 is TGTGCCAGCAGCCCTTCGAGAGGGCTAGCGATGGAGACCCAGTACTTC. Amino acids: CASSPSRGLAMETQYF. The gene calls are TRBV11-2 and TRBJ2-5; D is possibly TRBD2 (6 bases). This CDR3 has 16 amino acids. Trimming left V 5 bases short and J 5 bases short, with 21 bases between. Germline V gene data show CDR1 as SGHAT and CDR2 as FQNNGV.

A few counts support this clonotype. The chain combines TRBV20-1 with TRBJ2-1, with TRBD2 identical over 11 bases. The CDR3 sequence is 15 residues long. The trim removed 0 bases at V and 6 bases at J, leaving 4 bases unmatched. CDR1 and CDR2 from the germline V gene are DFQATT and SNEGSKA (reference sequence). The CDR3 here is CSARDTTSGSNEQFF. CDR3 in DNA: TGCAGTGCTAGAGATACAACTAGCGGGAGCAATGAGCAGTTCTTC.

As regards this clonotype: A much larger clonotype is one base distant, so this may be a read error. This chain connects TRBV13 to TRBJ2-1, with no clear D. The J call is doubtful: the DNA matches TRBJ2-5 better. The CDR3 runs 14 residues. Germline V gene data show CDR1 as PRHDT and CDR2 as FYEKMQ (reference sequence). The CDR3 spells CAGSSGPMVETQYF. The CDR3, as DNA: TGTGCCGGCAGCTCAGGACCGATGGTAGAGACCCAGTACTTC.

This clonotype has only a few counts. The V gene is TRBV7-9, the J gene TRBJ2-3, with D possibly matching TRBD2 (5 bases). From germline, CDR1 is SEHNR and CDR2 FQNEAQ (reference sequence). The CDR3 has 14 amino acids. Deletions cut 0 bases from V and 5 bases from J, with 9 bases between. In DNA, the CDR3 is TGTGCCAGCAGCTTAGCCCCGGGATTAGATACGCAGTATTTT. As protein: CASSLAPGLDTQYF.

This clonotype was counted many times. The V gene is TRBV12-3 or TRBV12-4, the J gene TRBJ1-2; D remains unclear. This CDR3 region has 11 residues. Trimming left V 4 bases short and J 8 bases short, with 8 bases between. The CDR3 loop reads CASSSLSGYTF. The DNA for the CDR3 is TGTGCCAGCAGTTCTCTGAGCGGCTACACCTTC.

The chain is built from TRBV6-9 and TRBJ2-2, with 7 bases identical to TRBD1. The CDR3 is made up of 16 amino acids. The J segment lost 6 bases and the V segment lost 3 bases, leaving 10 bases of the junction unmatched. Germline CDR1 and CDR2: MNHGY and SVAAGI. In DNA form, the CDR3 reads TGTGCCAGCAGTTACTCCCACCAGACAGGGCCCGGGGAGCTGTTTTTT. As protein: CASSYSHQTGPGELFF.

This clonotype appeared a single time. The V and J genes are TRBV3-1 and TRBJ2-1; D ambiguous. The CDR3 consists of 13 residues. Trimming pared 3 bases from V and 7 bases from J, leaving 10 bases between. The germline CDR1 and CDR2 sequences are LGHDT and YNNKEL (reference sequence). The DNA of the CDR3 is TGTGCCAGCAGCCACCCCTTATTTAATGAGCAGTTCTTC. Encoded protein: CASSHPLFNEQFF.

Notes on this clonotype: A much bigger clone sits one base away, suggesting this may be a read error. This chain links TRBV2 with TRBJ1-2; possible D gene TRBD1, 5 bases. The CDR3 sequence is 14 residues long. The V end lost 6 bases, the J end lost 0 bases, and 11 bases lay between the germline ends. The germline V gene encodes CDR1 SNHLY and CDR2 FYNNEI. CDR3: CASSRDGTNYGYTF. In nucleotides, the CDR3 is TGTGCCAGCAGCCGGGACGGGACTAACTATGGCTACACCTTC.

V and J are TRBV13 and TRBJ2-5; D gene uncertain. The germline V and J ends were trimmed by 3 bases and 2 bases, with 16 bases remaining between them. Germline V gene data show CDR1 as PRHDT and CDR2 as FYEKMQ (reference sequence). There are 16 residues in the CDR3. In nucleotides, the CDR3 is TGTGCCAGCAGCTTGAGTCGGAACTCCTTTCAAGAGACCCAGTACTTC. Its translation is CASSLSRNSFQETQYF. Filled out from reference TRBV13 and TRBJ2-5, the complete variable domain reads AAGVIQSPRHLIKEKRETATLKCYPIPRHDTVYWYQQGPGQDPQFLISFYEKMQSDKGSIPDRFSAQQFSDYHSELNMSSLELGDSALYFCASSLSRNSFQETQYFGPGTRLLVL.

In its sample, this clonotype was seen many times. V is TRBV10-2 and J is TRBJ2-7; tentative D call: TRBD2 (6 bases). Germline CDR1 and CDR2: WSHSY and SAAADI. CDR3 length: 13 residues. V lost 9 bases to trimming and J lost 6 bases, with 18 bases between them. The CDR3 reads CASPEGRLREQYF. The CDR3 nucleotides read TGCGCCAGTCCGGAGGGGAGGCTGCGCGAGCAGTACTTC.

This clonotype was observed at least ten times. The V call is TRBV6-1, the J call TRBJ2-5; 12 bases match TRBD2. The CDR3 extends over 14 amino acids. V dropped 4 bases and J dropped 5; count of bases not matched to a gene: 2. Germline CDR1 and CDR2: MNHNS and SASEGT. CDR3 DNA sequence: TGTGCCAGCAGTGCGACTAGCGGGAGTGAGACCCAGTACTTC. It is translated as CASSATSGSETQYF.

This clonotype occurred a few times. This sequence may be a read error, since a much larger clone differs from it by one base. The CDR3 does not end in the conserved phenylalanine or tryptophan, so this is likely a read error. The chain links TRBV30 to TRBJ2-7; D possibly uses TRBD1 or TRBD2 (5 bases each). This CDR3 region has 12 residues. Germline CDR1 is GTSNPN and CDR2 is SVGIG (reference sequence). V was clipped by 4 bases and J by 2 bases, with 9 bases between them. The CDR3 sequence is CAWTGPTYEQYL. Written as DNA, the CDR3 is TGTGCCTGGACGGGGCCTACCTACGAGCAGTACCTC.

This clonotype was seen more than once but under ten times. This rearrangement joins TRBV18 to TRBJ1-3, with TRBD1 as a possible D gene (5 bases). The CDR3 totals 16 residues. Deletions cut 3 bases from V and 3 bases from J, with 15 bases between. In germline, CDR1 is KGHSH, CDR2 LQKENI. In DNA, the CDR3 is TGTGCCAGCTCACCCCAAACCGGGACCGGTGGAAACACCATATATTTT. Translation: CASSPQTGTGGNTIYF.

This clonotype appeared many times. The rearrangement joins TRBV12-3 or TRBV12-4 to TRBJ1-2; perhaps TRBD1 as D (6 bases). Trimming removed 6 bases at V and 3 bases at J, with 11 bases between. This CDR3 contains 13 residues. This CDR3 reads CASRDSHYYGYTF. In DNA, the CDR3 is TGTGCCAGCAGGGACAGCCACTACTATGGCTACACCTTC.

This rearrangement joins TRBV19 to TRBJ2-1; TRBD1 might be the D (5 bases). There are 13 residues in the CDR3. CDR1 LNHDA and CDR2 SQIVND come from the germline V gene (reference sequence). The V gene lost 1 base and the J gene lost 10 bases, with 11 bases spanning the gap. As DNA, the CDR3 is TGTGCCAGTAGTATAGGTGGGGCCCCCGAGCAGTTCTTC. Its protein is CASSIGGAPEQFF.

In DNA form, the CDR3 reads TGTGCCACCGCCTCCGGGACAGGGGGGAACGAGCAGTACTTC. Protein product: CATASGTGGNEQYF. This chain uses TRBV24-1 with TRBJ2-7; 11 bases map to TRBD1. Looked up from germline, CDR1 is KGHDR and CDR2 is SFDVKD. V dropped 9 bases and J dropped 5; count of bases not matched to a gene: 8. The CDR3 is 14 amino acids.

This chain links TRBV27 with TRBJ2-1; maybe TRBD1 (6 bases). Germline V lookup: CDR1 MNHEY, CDR2 SMNVEV (reference sequence). The length of the CDR3 is 14 residues. With 6 bases removed from V and 6 bases from J, the gap between germline ends came to 15 bases. The DNA for the CDR3 is TGTGCCAGCAGAGCCAAGGGGGTTCTCAATGAGCAGTTCTTC. It codes for CASRAKGVLNEQFF.

Comments on this clonotype: One base away lies a much larger clone, so this may be a sequencing read error. The rearrangement uses TRBV29-1 and TRBJ2-1; perhaps D is TRBD1 or TRBD2 (5 bases each). This CDR3 is built from 11 residues. Germline-derived CDR1 and CDR2 are SQVTM and ANQGSEA. V gave up 5 bases and J gave up 8 bases, with 10 bases separating them. CDR3 bases: TGCAGCGTTCCAGAGGGGCATGAGCAGTTCTTC. Its protein is CSVPEGHEQFF.

This clonotype was detected many times. The genes are TRBV6-1 and TRBJ1-4, with 8 bases fitting TRBD1. J was trimmed by 8 bases and V by 10 bases; bases with no gene match: 9. The CDR3 runs to 13 residues. In germline, CDR1 is MNHNS, CDR2 SASEGT. CDR3 loop: CAIKQGDNEKLFF. DNA for the CDR3: TGTGCCATAAAACAGGGGGATAACGAAAAACTGTTTTTT.

This clonotype was recorded many times. The V gene is TRBV2, the J gene TRBJ2-1, with TRBD2 identical over 14 bases. This CDR3 is built from 17 residues. The V gene end was trimmed by 5 bases and the J gene end by 8 bases; junction bases not matched to a gene: 11. Germline V gene data show CDR1 as SNHLY and CDR2 as FYNNEI. The CDR3 loop is CASSLTTSGRGRDEQFF. The CDR3 region has the DNA TGTGCCAGCAGTCTCACGACTAGCGGGAGGGGTAGGGATGAGCAGTTCTTC.

This clonotype was detected only a few times. The chain has TRBV29-1 and TRBJ2-7; the D gene could be TRBD1 or TRBD2 (5 bases each). Germline CDR1 reads SQVTM; CDR2 reads ANQGSEA. The CDR3 runs to 14 residues. The V and J ends lost 0 bases and 2 bases respectively, with 11 bases between them. The CDR3 region has the DNA TGCAGCGTTGAAGACGGGACGGTACCCTACGAGCAGTACTTC. The encoded protein is CSVEDGTVPYEQYF.

This clonotype was picked up one time. The genes are TRBV2 and TRBJ1-1, with D uncertain. Trimming took 2 bases from V and 11 from J, leaving 15 bases between them. Germline assignment: CDR1 SNHLY and CDR2 FYNNEI. The CDR3 consists of 13 residues. The CDR3 nucleotides read TGTGCCAGCAGTGAAAGGCAGATCGGCGGGGCTTTCTTT. Amino acid sequence: CASSERQIGGAFF.

This chain joins TRBV29-1 and TRBJ2-1, with TRBD2 identical over 8 bases. Germline values: CDR1 SQVTM, CDR2 ANQGSEA. The trim removed 1 base at V and 4 bases at J, leaving 3 bases unmatched. The CDR3 length is 14 residues. CDR3 region: CSVEAGGPYNEQFF. Here the CDR3 DNA reads TGCAGCGTTGAAGCGGGAGGGCCGTACAATGAGCAGTTCTTC.

This clonotype was picked up many times. This chain links TRBV12-3 or TRBV12-4 with TRBJ2-7; 13 bases map to TRBD2. V was clipped by 6 bases and J by 7 bases; unmatched bases: 9. The CDR3 runs 15 residues. The CDR3 protein is CASSRGTSGEWEQYF. Here the CDR3 DNA reads TGTGCCAGCAGCCGAGGGACTAGCGGGGAGTGGGAGCAGTACTTC.

The chain links TRBV27 to TRBJ1-4, with 9 bases identical to TRBD1. The V segment lost 5 bases and the J segment 0 bases; nucleotides outside the gene matches: 7. Germline CDR1 and CDR2: MNHEY and SMNVEV (reference sequence). The CDR3 covers 17 residues. CDR3 region: CASSPRTGETTNEKLFF. In DNA form, the CDR3 reads TGTGCCAGCAGTCCGCGGACAGGGGAAACAACTAATGAAAAACTGTTTTTT.

As for this clonotype: One end of the junction fails to match germline, which may point to a read error. The rearrangement uses TRBV5-1 and TRBJ2-1; weak D call: TRBD1 (5 bases). The CDR3 has 16 residues. CDR1 is SGHRS and CDR2 is YFSETQ in the germline V gene. CDR3 nucleotides: TGCGCCAGCAGCTTGGACAGGACCGTCGCACCGAATGGGCAGTTCTTC. Translating it yields CASSLDRTVAPNGQFF.

This clonotype was recorded many times. CDR3 protein: CASRRLWPSGSWELFF. In DNA form, the CDR3 reads TGTGCCAGCAGGCGCCTATGGCCTAGCGGGAGCTGGGAGCTGTTTTTT. The chain has TRBV12-3 or TRBV12-4 and TRBJ2-2; 10 bases line up with TRBD2. The V segment lost 6 bases and the J segment 9 bases; nucleotides outside the gene matches: 13. CDR3 length: 16 residues.